This paragraph covers one TCR beta chain sequence. This clonotype was detected many times. Its antigen target is currently unknown. Base qualities are not at hand, and no much larger clone is one base apart. The treatment or condition label, read with the paper, signifies: allogeneic hematopoietic cell transplantation with graft depleted of TCRalphabeta T cells and CD19 B cells. The children who served as transplant recipients had been given grafts of TCRalphabeta/CD19-depleted allogeneic hematopoietic cells. The method was PCR. The data were produced on an Illumina HiSeq 2500. Molecular barcoding was employed in the preparation of TCR libraries, with unique molecular identifiers being used to normalize TCRbeta repertoire quantification. The raw public reads went through TCRdb reprocessing: fastp at Q25, MiXCR clone calling, in-frame beta chains kept. A single entry per CDR3 protein holds the most common genes and DNA from its merged rows. Across this sample there are under 750,000 distinct CDR3 sequences, with 23% seen only once. Over 12% of the sample is taken by the ten largest.

This sample was included in a study of T-cell reconstitution after alpha-beta-depleted transplantation in children (dated by TCRdb to the mid-2010s). About the study as a whole: Using TCR repertoire profiling, the study followed T-cell immune reconstitution in a quantitative way in children after TCRalphabeta/CD19-depleted allogeneic hematopoietic cell transplantation. The paper's findings and limits, for the study overall: In some patients, high TCRbeta diversity at day 60 was attributed to recipient T cells and intrathymic progenitors that had survived conditioning. Apparently early alphabetaT-cell count recovery about two months after transplant reportedly relied on only several hundred rapidly expanded clones derived from non-depleted graft cells. Over the following months the frequencies of hyperexpanded clones went down, and after one year T-cell counts and TCRbeta diversity were mostly credited to newly produced T cells.

The CDR3 runs 16 residues from the cysteine to the phenylalanine. Kept here is only the CDR3 DNA, which spans 48 bases and is read in frame from base 1. Ends trimmed: V by 3 bases, J by 5 bases; bases unmatched to a gene: 8. Here the sequenced sample was PBMCs, mostly from graft donor cells, taken 360 days after TCRalphabeta/CD19-depleted stem cell transplant. The sequence was collected from a boy under three years old who had a stem cell transplant for acute myeloid leukemia, so the T cells may come from the graft donor. The rearrangement combines TRBV12-3 or TRBV12-4 with TRBJ2-3; 10 junctional bases match TRBD2. The encoded CDR3 is CASSFLGAGGLDTQYF. The nucleotides read TGTGCCAGCAGTTTCCTCGGAGCGGGGGGGTTAGATACGCAGTATTTT.